This T cell receptor beta chain was retrieved from a study of blood T cell repertoires in COVID-19. About the study: Specimens from acute and convalescent COVID-19 originated in the United States, Italy and Spain. The cDNA or gDNA used as material had been derived from T cells, B-cell-depleted T cells, or PBMCs.

Authors' methods: It was from reference gene primer amplification that nucleated cell counts were estimated. Only in-frame clones appear in the TCRdb table, and some are missing; sequencing was by immunoSEQ multiplex PCR. For V, J and clone size, that table is used; D and trimming come from the DNA. The repertoire holds about 230,000 clones, less than 85% seen once, with approximately 2.6% in the top ten. The CDR3 has 14 residues. Germline CDR1 SGHRS, CDR2 YFSETQ. V was shortened by 0 bases and J by 4 bases, with 9 bases between the two germline ends. This receptor was taken from a woman in her 70s with active or convalescent COVID-19. The genes are TRBV5-1 and TRBJ2-3; tentative D call: TRBD2 (7 bases). The specimen sequenced was peripheral blood. CDR3 in amino acids: CASSLGGGADTQYF. The DNA of the CDR3 is TGCGCCAGCAGCTTGGGAGGGGGGGCAGATACGCAGTATTTT.